This T cell receptor (beta chain) was observed in a study of T-cell memory formation after mild COVID-19. About the study: The TCR clusters were mostly specific to one donor.

A 5'RACE reaction primed in the constant segment made cDNA libraries of TCR alpha and TCR beta, and these carried sample barcodes and UMIs. MiXCR, applied by TCRdb to the 5' RACE reads, yields one record per CDR3 protein. The sample gives 550,000 to 700,000 distinct CDR3 sequences, 15% to 20% of which show up once; 8.1% is in the top ten. Overall study findings and caveats: Shrinking CD4+ clones were chiefly CM and EM; CD8+ ones were chiefly EMRA.

Germline V lookup: CDR1 LGHDT, CDR2 YNNKEL (reference sequence). Between the trimmed V and J ends, which lost 4 bases and 8 bases, there was a span of 20 bases. The CDR3 contains 15 residues. On this clonotype: Its target is not known.

This chain links TRBV3-1 with TRBJ1-2; a weak D match, TRBD1 (6 bases). This TCR derives from an adult woman who had mild COVID-19 (a few samples of this study predate the infection). Cell type and time point are not known. The sequenced sample consisted of PBMCs or a T cell subset sorted from them (not recorded which). CDR3: CASSPRGTLVGGYTF. The CDR3 nucleotides are TGTGCCAGCAGCCCCAGGGGCACCTTGGTTGGAGGCTACACCTTC. Full variable domain (outside the CDR3, taken from reference TRBV3-1 and TRBJ1-2): DTAVSQTPKYLVTQMGNDKSIKCEQNLGHDTMYWYKQDSKKFLKIMFSYNNKELIINETVPNRFSPKSPDKAHLNLHINSLELGDSAVYFCASSPRGTLVGGYTFGSGTRLTVV.